The 11 T cell receptor beta chains reported below all come from one sample, sequenced in a study of T cell responses to AZD1222 COVID-19 vaccine. This table comes from immunoSEQ multiplex PCR, and its TCRdb copy is limited to in-frame clones, with some not included. The sample carries roughly 200,000 clones, approximately 95% recorded once. The specimen comprised peripheral blood, sampled 28 days after the second dose of the MenACWY control vaccine. The source of these receptors is an adult who received the MenACWY meningococcal vaccine as a control.

The V call is TRBV6-5, the J call TRBJ1-2; 7 nucleotides match TRBD1. CDR3 length equals 13 residues. The J segment lost 6 bases and the V segment lost 5 bases, leaving 6 bases of the junction unmatched. Per the germline V gene, CDR1 is MNHEY and CDR2 is SVGAGI. The CDR3 reads CASSRQGSDGYTF. CDR3 coding DNA: TGTGCCAGCAGTCGACAGGGTTCAGATGGCTACACCTTC.

The chain recombines TRBV4-1 with TRBJ1-1; 10 nucleotides agree with TRBD1. Germline CDR1 is MGHRA and CDR2 is YSYEKL. This CDR3 is 14 amino acids long. Unmatched junction bases numbered 4, after V lost 4 bases and J lost 5 bases. The DNA for the CDR3 is TGCGCCAGCAGCCCCAGGACAGGGGGGACTGAAGCTTTCTTT. Residues: CASSPRTGGTEAFF.

V is TRBV19 and J is TRBJ2-3; TRBD2 matches 14 bases. Germline-derived CDR1 and CDR2 are LNHDA and SQIVND (reference sequence). With V trimmed by 5 bases and J by 8 bases, 9 bases remained unmatched. The CDR3 sequence is 16 residues long. The CDR3 DNA reads as TGTGCCAGTAGTCAGACTAGCGGGGGGGCCTACGGTACGCAGTATTTT. It translates to CASSQTSGGAYGTQYF.

This clone was counted only a few times. V and J are TRBV7-9 and TRBJ2-7; D may be TRBD2 (5 bases). V was shortened by 5 bases and J by 1 base, with 6 bases between the two germline ends. The CDR3 is 12 residues long. The V gene's germline CDR1 is SEHNR and CDR2 FQNEAQ (reference sequence). Written as DNA, the CDR3 is TGTGCCAGCAGCCGAGGGTCCTACGAGCAGTACTTC. It yields the protein CASSRGSYEQYF.

This chain connects TRBV5-6 to TRBJ1-1; 8 nucleotides line up with TRBD1. CDR3 size: 14 residues. With 4 bases clipped from V and 8 bases from J, the junction kept 10 bases outside the gene matches. Germline values: CDR1 SGHDT, CDR2 YYEEEE. CDR3 nucleotides: TGTGCCAGCAGCGATACGGACAGGGCAAGGGAAGCTTTCTTT. It yields the protein CASSDTDRAREAFF. Based on the CDR3 plus reference TRBV5-6 and TRBJ1-1, the full variable domain is DAGVTQSPTHLIKTRGQQVTLRCSPKSGHDTVSWYQQALGQGPQFIFQYYEEEERQRGNFPDRFSGHQFPNYSSELNVNALLLGDSALYLCASSDTDRAREAFFGQGTRLTVV.

The V and J genes are TRBV28 and TRBJ2-7; the D call may be TRBD1 or TRBD2 (6 bases each). V was cut by 6 bases and J by 5 bases, with 20 bases left in between. This CDR3 is built from 15 residues. The V gene's germline CDR1 is MDHEN and CDR2 SYDVKM. This CDR3 is CASRPGTGAWDEQYF. CDR3 coding DNA: TGTGCCAGCAGACCCGGGACGGGGGCGTGGGACGAGCAGTACTTC.

J is TRBJ1-4 and V is TRBV24-1; 12 bases are shared with TRBD1. The germline CDR1 and CDR2 sequences are KGHDR and SFDVKD. V lost 5 bases to trimming and J lost 6 bases; unmatched junction nucleotides: 3. The CDR3 runs 15 residues. CDR3 nucleotide sequence: TGTGCCACCAGTGGAGGGACAGGGGGCTATGAAAAACTGTTTTTT. Translated: CATSGGTGGYEKLFF.

Remarks on this clone: A read error may account for a junction end that differs from germline. The J gene is TRBJ1-6, the V gene TRBV11-2; possible D gene TRBD1, 5 bases. Germline V gene data show CDR1 as SGHAT and CDR2 as FQNNGV. The CDR3 covers 14 residues. The CDR3 is CASSLEGYNSPLHF. The CDR3 DNA follows: TGTGCCAGCAGCCTAGAGGGGTATAATTCACCCCTCCACTTT.

The V and J genes are TRBV6-1 and TRBJ2-3, with 14 bases fitting TRBD2. CDR3 size: 19 residues. Germline lookup yields CDR1 MNHNS and CDR2 SASEGT. The trim removed 1 base at V and 2 bases at J, leaving 8 bases unmatched. Here the CDR3 reads CASSEGRTSGGSLTDTQYF. The CDR3 DNA reads as TGTGCCAGCAGTGAAGGGAGGACTAGCGGGGGGTCTCTCACAGATACGCAGTATTTT.

This chain links TRBV9 with TRBJ1-2; D gene uncertain. V gave up 0 bases and J gave up 13 bases, with 16 bases separating them. The CDR3 sequence is 13 residues long. Germline V gene sequence: CDR1 SGDLS, CDR2 YYNGEE. CDR3 protein: CASSVGSGEASTF. CDR3 sequence (DNA): TGTGCCAGCAGCGTAGGGTCTGGGGAGGCCTCCACCTTC.

The gene calls are TRBV19 and TRBJ2-7; 9 bases fit TRBD1. Germline values: CDR1 LNHDA, CDR2 SQIVND (reference sequence). The CDR3 covers 14 residues. V lost 5 bases, J lost 0 bases, and 2 bases stayed unmatched. CDR3 bases: TGTGCCAGTAGTCAACAGGGGGCCTCCTACGAGCAGTACTTC. It codes for CASSQQGASYEQYF.